These 9 T cell receptor beta chains originate from one sample sequenced in a study of shared clonotypes between healthy human individuals (dated by TCRdb to 2018 to 2020). For the CD8 naive samples, CD45RO-negative cells were positively selected for CCR7, yielding a CD45RA+CCR7+ population from which TemRA cells were excluded. The library was obtained by the immunoSEQ multiplex PCR assay. This is the immuneACCESS table as TCRdb keeps it, with only in-frame sequences that have V and J called. A part of the clones is gone; compared with another copy, unresolved V genes explain less than half, and the rest is unexplained. This sample holds about 680,000 clones; about 90% were observed only once. 24% of the sample is in the top ten clones. Specimen: naive CD8+ T cells sorted from blood. Explained via the paper, the cell subset or site label denotes: CD45RA+CCR7+. The origin of the receptors is a young man in good health.

The V and J genes are TRBV4-1 and TRBJ2-7; TRBD2 aligns across 7 bases. Germline V lookup: CDR1 MGHRA, CDR2 YSYEKL. The CDR3 consists of 13 residues. V was pared by 4 bases and J by 6 bases, with 6 bases of the junction left unmatched. Written as DNA, the CDR3 is TGCGCCAGCAGCCGCTGGGAGGGACGCGAGCAGTACTTC. Its translation is CASSRWEGREQYF.

V is TRBV27 and J is TRBJ2-3; a possible D gene is TRBD2 (6 bases). V was trimmed by 0 bases and J by 2 bases, leaving 18 bases between them. The CDR3 has 18 residues. The germline V gene encodes CDR1 MNHEY and CDR2 SMNVEV (reference sequence). The CDR3 sequence: CASSLSMGLAVFTDTQYF. The CDR3 DNA reads as TGTGCCAGCAGTTTATCGATGGGGTTAGCGGTATTCACAGATACGCAGTATTTT.

The V call is TRBV4-3, the J call TRBJ1-3; D not resolved. CDR1 and CDR2 (germline): LGHNA, YSLEER. The length of the CDR3 is 14 residues. Deletions cut 3 bases from V and 0 bases from J, with 6 bases between. The CDR3 DNA follows: TGCGCCAGCAGCCATACAGCCTCTGGAAACACCATATATTTT. Translated: CASSHTASGNTIYF.

CDR3 DNA sequence: TGCAGCGTGGTGGATGAGACCGGGGAGCTGTTTTTT. This codes for CSVVDETGELFF. V and J are TRBV29-1 and TRBJ2-2; D is uncertain. The CDR3 totals 12 residues. Per germline, CDR1 SQVTM and CDR2 ANQGSEA. The V end lost 6 bases, the J end lost 5 bases, and 10 bases lay between the germline ends.

V is TRBV7-7 and J is TRBJ2-7, with 10 bases identical to TRBD2. This CDR3 has 16 amino acids. With V trimmed by 5 bases and J by 4 bases, 11 bases remained unmatched. Germline lookup yields CDR1 SSHAT and CDR2 FNYEAQ (reference sequence). The CDR3 sequence is CASSRGGAGGPYEQYF. The CDR3 region has the DNA TGTGCCAGCAGCCGAGGGGGAGCGGGAGGGCCGTACGAGCAGTACTTC.

As for this clone: The sample carries other DNA sequences with the same CDR3. The genes are TRBV27 and TRBJ2-7; D is unclear. Looked up from germline, CDR1 is MNHEY and CDR2 is SMNVEV (reference sequence). The V end was cut by 6 bases, the J end by 5 bases, with 11 bases between. This CDR3 has 12 residues. Here the CDR3 reads CASSQIGDEQYF. In DNA, the CDR3 is TGTGCCAGCAGCCAGATTGGAGACGAGCAGTACTTC.

The chain uses TRBV27 and TRBJ1-5; the match to TRBD1 covers 12 bases. The germline V gene encodes CDR1 MNHEY and CDR2 SMNVEV (reference sequence). V shed 5 bases, J shed 10 bases, and the junction held 3 bases outside the gene matches. The CDR3 extends over 13 amino acids. Written as DNA, the CDR3 is TGTGCCAGCAGTGGGACAGGGGGCTCCCCCCAGCATTTT. Amino acid sequence: CASSGTGGSPQHF.

The chain links TRBV27 to TRBJ1-3; D gene uncertain. CDR3 length: 14 residues. Trimming took 2 bases from V and 0 from J, leaving 5 bases between them. Germline CDR1 and CDR2: MNHEY and SMNVEV (reference sequence). The CDR3 DNA reads TGTGCCAGCAGTTTAGACCGCTCTGGAAACACCATATATTTT. Its translation is CASSLDRSGNTIYF.

This chain connects TRBV25-1 to TRBJ2-1; maybe TRBD2 (5 bases). Germline CDR1 is MGHDK and CDR2 is SYGVNS. The CDR3 totals 12 residues. V lost 5 bases, J lost 7 bases, and 9 bases lay in between. CDR3 bases: TGTGCCAGCAGTTGGGGAGAAAATGAGCAGTTCTTC. Residues: CASSWGENEQFF.